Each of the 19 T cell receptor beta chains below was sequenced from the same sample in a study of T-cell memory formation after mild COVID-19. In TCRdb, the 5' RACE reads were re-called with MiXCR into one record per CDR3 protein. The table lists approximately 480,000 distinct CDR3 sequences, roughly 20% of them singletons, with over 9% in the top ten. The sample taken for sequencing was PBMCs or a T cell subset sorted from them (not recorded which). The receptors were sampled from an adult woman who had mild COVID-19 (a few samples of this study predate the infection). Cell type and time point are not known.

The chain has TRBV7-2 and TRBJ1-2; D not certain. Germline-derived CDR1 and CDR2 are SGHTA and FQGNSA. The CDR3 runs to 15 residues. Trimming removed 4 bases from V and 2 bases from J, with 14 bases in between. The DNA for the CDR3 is TGTGCCAGCAGCTATGTCCGGGCCTCCAACTATGGCTACACCTTC. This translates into CASSYVRASNYGYTF.

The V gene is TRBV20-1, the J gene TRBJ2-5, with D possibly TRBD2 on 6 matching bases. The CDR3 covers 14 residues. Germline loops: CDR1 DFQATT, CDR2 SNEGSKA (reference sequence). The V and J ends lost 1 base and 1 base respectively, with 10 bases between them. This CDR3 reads CSARGGSGQETQYF. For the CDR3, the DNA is TGCAGTGCTAGAGGGGGTAGCGGCCAAGAGACCCAGTACTTC.

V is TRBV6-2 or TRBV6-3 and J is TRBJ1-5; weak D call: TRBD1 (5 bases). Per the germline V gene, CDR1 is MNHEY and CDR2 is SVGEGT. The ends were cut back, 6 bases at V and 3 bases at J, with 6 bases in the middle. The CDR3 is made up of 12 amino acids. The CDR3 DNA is TGTGCCAGCAGCAGGGTCAATCAGCCCCAGCATTTT. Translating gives CASSRVNQPQHF.

The CDR3 region is CASSFSEGTDTQYF. The DNA for the CDR3 is TGTGCCAGCAGCTTTAGCGAGGGCACAGATACGCAGTATTTT. The chain employs TRBV7-9 and TRBJ2-3, with a weak D call TRBD2 (5 bases). V gave up 3 bases and J gave up 1 base, with 8 bases separating them. The CDR3 has 14 amino acids. The germline V gene has CDR1 SEHNR and CDR2 FQNEAQ (reference sequence).

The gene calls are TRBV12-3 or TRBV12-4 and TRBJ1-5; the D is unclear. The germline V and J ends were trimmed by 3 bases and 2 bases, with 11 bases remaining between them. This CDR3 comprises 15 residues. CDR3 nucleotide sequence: TGTGCCAGCAGTTTTAGGGTGGAGGGCAATCAGCCCCAGCATTTT. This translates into CASSFRVEGNQPQHF.

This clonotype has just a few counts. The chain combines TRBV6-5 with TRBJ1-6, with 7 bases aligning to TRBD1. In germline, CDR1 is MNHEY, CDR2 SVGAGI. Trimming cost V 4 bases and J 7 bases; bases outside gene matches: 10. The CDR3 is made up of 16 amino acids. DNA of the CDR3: TGTGCCAGCAGTTCGGTACAGGGGTTAAGGAATTCACCCCTCCACTTT. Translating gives CASSSVQGLRNSPLHF.

The CDR3 sequence: CASSLRPPDRGAETQYF. CDR3 nucleotides: TGTGCCAGCTCACTGCGGCCACCGGACAGGGGAGCCGAGACCCAGTACTTC. The rearrangement joins TRBV18 to TRBJ2-5, with TRBD1 matching over 9 bases. After removal of 4 bases from V and 5 bases from J, the junction contained 14 bases not matched to a gene. The CDR3 totals 17 residues. Germline values: CDR1 KGHSH, CDR2 LQKENI. The variable domain in full, completed from reference TRBV18 and TRBJ2-5, reads NAGVMQNPRHLVRRRGQEARLRCSPMKGHSHVYWYRQLPEEGLKFMVYLQKENIIDESGMPKERFSAEFPKEGPSILRIQQVVRGDSAAYFCASSLRPPDRGAETQYFGPGTRLLVL.

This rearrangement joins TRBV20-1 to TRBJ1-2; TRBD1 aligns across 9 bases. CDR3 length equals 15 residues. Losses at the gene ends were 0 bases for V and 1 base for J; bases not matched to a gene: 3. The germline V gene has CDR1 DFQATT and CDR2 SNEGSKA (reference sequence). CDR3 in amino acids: CSAREGQGHNYGYTF. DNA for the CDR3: TGCAGTGCTAGAGAGGGACAGGGACATAACTATGGCTACACCTTC.

CDR3 loop: CASSPTNEDTQYF. Written as DNA, the CDR3 is TGTGCCAGCAGCCCGACAAACGAAGATACGCAGTATTTT. The V gene is TRBV7-8, the J gene TRBJ2-3; D remains ambiguous. V shed 5 bases and J shed 5 bases, with 11 bases lying between them. This CDR3 region has 13 residues. Germline loops: CDR1 SGHVS, CDR2 FQNEAQ.

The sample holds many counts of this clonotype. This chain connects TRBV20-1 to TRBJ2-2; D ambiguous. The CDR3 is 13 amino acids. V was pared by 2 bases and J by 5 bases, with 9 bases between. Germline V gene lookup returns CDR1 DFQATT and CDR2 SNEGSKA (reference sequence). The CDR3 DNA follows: TGCAGTGCTAGACCCCGAGAAACCGGGGAGCTGTTTTTT. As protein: CSARPRETGELFF.

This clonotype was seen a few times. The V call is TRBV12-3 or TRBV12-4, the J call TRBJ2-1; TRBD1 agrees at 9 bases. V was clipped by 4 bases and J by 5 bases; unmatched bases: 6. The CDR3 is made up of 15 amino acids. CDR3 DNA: TGTGCCAGCAGTTGGTGGACAGGGGAACACAATGAGCAGTTCTTC. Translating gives CASSWWTGEHNEQFF.

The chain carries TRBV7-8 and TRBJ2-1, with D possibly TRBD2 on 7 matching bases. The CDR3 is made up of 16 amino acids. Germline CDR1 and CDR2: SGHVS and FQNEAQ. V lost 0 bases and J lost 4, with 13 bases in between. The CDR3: CASSLATRGLYNEQFF. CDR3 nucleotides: TGTGCCAGCAGCTTAGCAACCAGGGGACTATACAATGAGCAGTTCTTC.

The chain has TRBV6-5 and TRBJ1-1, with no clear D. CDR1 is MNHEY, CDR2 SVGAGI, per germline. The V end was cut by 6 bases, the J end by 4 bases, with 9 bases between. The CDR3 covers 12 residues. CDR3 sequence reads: CASRKDVTEAFF. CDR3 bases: TGTGCCAGCAGAAAGGACGTCACTGAAGCTTTCTTT.

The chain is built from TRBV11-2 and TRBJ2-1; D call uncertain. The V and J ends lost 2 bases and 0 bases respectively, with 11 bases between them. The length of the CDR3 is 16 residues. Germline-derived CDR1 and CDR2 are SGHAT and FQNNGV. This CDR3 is CASSLRFPSSYNEQFF. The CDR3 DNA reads TGTGCCAGCAGCTTAAGGTTTCCAAGCTCCTACAATGAGCAGTTCTTC.

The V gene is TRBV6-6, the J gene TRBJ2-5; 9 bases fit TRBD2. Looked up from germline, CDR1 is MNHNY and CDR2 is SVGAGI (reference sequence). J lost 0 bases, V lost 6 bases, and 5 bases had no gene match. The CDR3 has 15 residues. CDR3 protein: CASRHSGRNQETQYF. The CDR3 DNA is TGTGCCAGCAGGCACAGCGGGAGGAACCAAGAGACCCAGTACTTC.

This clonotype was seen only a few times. CDR3 nucleotide sequence: TGTGCCAGCAGACCGGGGGCGAACACCGGGGAGCTGTTTTTT. Translating gives CASRPGANTGELFF. V usage is TRBV6-6 and J usage is TRBJ2-2, with D perhaps TRBD2 (6 bases). This CDR3 has 14 amino acids. Trimming stripped 6 bases from V and 0 bases from J, with 8 bases between. The germline V gene encodes CDR1 MNHNY and CDR2 SVGAGI (reference sequence).

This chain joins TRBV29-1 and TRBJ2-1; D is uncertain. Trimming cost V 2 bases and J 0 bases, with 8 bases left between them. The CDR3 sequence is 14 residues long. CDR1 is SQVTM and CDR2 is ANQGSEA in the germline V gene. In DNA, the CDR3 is TGCAGCGTTGAAAGCCTCAGCTCCTACAATGAGCAGTTCTTC. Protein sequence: CSVESLSSYNEQFF.

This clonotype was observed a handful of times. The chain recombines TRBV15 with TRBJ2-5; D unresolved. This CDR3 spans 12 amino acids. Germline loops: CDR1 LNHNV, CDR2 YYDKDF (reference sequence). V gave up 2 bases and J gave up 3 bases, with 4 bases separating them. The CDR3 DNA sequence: TGTGCCACCAGCAGAATTGAAGAGACCCAGTACTTC. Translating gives CATSRIEETQYF.

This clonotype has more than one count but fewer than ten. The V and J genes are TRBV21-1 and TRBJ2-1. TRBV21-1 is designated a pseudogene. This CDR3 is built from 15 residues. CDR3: CASALFWKTPNEQFF. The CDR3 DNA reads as TGTGCCAGCGCACTGTTTTGGAAGACCCCCAATGAGCAGTTCTTC.